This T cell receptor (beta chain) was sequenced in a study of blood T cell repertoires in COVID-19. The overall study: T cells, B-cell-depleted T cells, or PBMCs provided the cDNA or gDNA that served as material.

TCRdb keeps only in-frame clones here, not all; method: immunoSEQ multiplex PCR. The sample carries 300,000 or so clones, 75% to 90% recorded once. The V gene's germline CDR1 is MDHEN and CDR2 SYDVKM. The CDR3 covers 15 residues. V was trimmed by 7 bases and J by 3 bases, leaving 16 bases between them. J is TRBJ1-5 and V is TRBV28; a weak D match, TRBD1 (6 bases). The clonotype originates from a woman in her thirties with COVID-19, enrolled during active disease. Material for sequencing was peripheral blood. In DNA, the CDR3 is TGTGCCAGCACCGCGATACAGGGAATCAATCAGCCCCAGCATTTT. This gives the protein CASTAIQGINQPQHF.